This T cell receptor beta chain was sequenced in a study of T cell changes during pregnancy in multiple sclerosis. This CDR3 is built from 16 residues. V shed 5 bases and J shed 1 base, with 14 bases lying between them. CDR1 SEHNR and CDR2 FQNEAQ come from the germline V gene (reference sequence). Profiled with immunoSEQ multiplex PCR; TCRdb holds only in-frame clones, not every one. This sample carries around 56,000 clones, roughly 92% of them seen once, and the ten largest clones take 2.8%. This rearrangement joins TRBV7-9 to TRBJ2-2, with unresolved D. Sequenced material: peripheral blood, taken in the third trimester of pregnancy. The receptor's source is a female donor in good health, enrolled as a control in a pregnancy study. The CDR3 DNA reads as TGTGCCAGCAGCCCAGCCCTCAGGTTGAACACCGGGGAGCTGTTTTTT. Translated: CASSPALRLNTGELFF.